Shown below are 23 T cell receptor beta chains from a single sample sequenced in a study of blood T cells in healthy people across ages. PCR was performed a second time for 7 to 11 cycles using a sample-barcoded 5' primer and a J-beta primer mix. Using its own MiXCR run on the 5' RACE reads, TCRdb lists one record per CDR3 protein. The sample lists approximately 1.5 million distinct CDR3 sequences; about 35% were seen once. What was sequenced was blood. These receptors were obtained from a woman under 40 in good health.

This chain uses TRBV7-3 with TRBJ2-1; no firm D call. The CDR3 loop spans 15 amino acids. The V end lost 5 bases, the J end lost 0 bases, and 11 bases lay between the germline ends. Germline V lookup: CDR1 SGHTA, CDR2 FQGTGA. The DNA of the CDR3 is TGTGCCAGCAGCCCTAGGCAGGCCTCCTACAATGAGCAGTTCTTC. Its protein product is CASSPRQASYNEQFF.

The rearrangement uses TRBV10-3 and TRBJ1-2; tentative D call: TRBD1 (5 bases). The germline V gene has CDR1 ENHRY and CDR2 SYGVKD. The V end was cut by 6 bases, the J end by 7 bases, with 27 bases between. There are 17 residues in the CDR3. The CDR3 DNA reads as TGTGCCATCAGCCAACTAGAACAGGTCTCGTCCCCCTTTGGCTACACCTTC. Amino acids: CAISQLEQVSSPFGYTF.

This clonotype appeared a few times. The CDR3, as DNA: TGCAGTGCTAGGGCCGGACAAATTTCCACAGATACGCAGTATTTT. Translating gives CSARAGQISTDTQYF. The chain combines TRBV20-1 with TRBJ2-3, with D possibly being TRBD1 (5 bases). V lost 3 bases, J lost 2 bases, and 15 bases lay in between. Germline CDR1 and CDR2: DFQATT and SNEGSKA (reference sequence). The CDR3 totals 15 residues.

This clonotype occurred a few times. The chain employs TRBV4-1 and TRBJ2-2; D remains unclear. V lost 4 bases and J 5 bases, leaving 11 bases between the germline ends. Germline V gene data show CDR1 as MGHRA and CDR2 as YSYEKL. The CDR3 loop spans 14 amino acids. CDR3 loop: CASSRSPATGELFF. The CDR3 coding sequence is TGCGCCAGCAGCCGAAGCCCTGCGACCGGGGAGCTGTTTTTT.

About this clonotype: A read error is possible here, since a much larger clone lies one base away. V and J are TRBV13 and TRBJ2-4; 8 bases align to TRBD1. The tail of the sequence fits TRBJ2-7 better, so the J call may be wrong. The CDR3 length is 13 residues. From germline, CDR1 is PRHDT and CDR2 FYEKMQ (reference sequence). CDR3 loop: CASSHGQGCEQYF. CDR3 coding DNA: TGTGCCAGCAGCCATGGACAGGGCTGCGAGCAGTACTTC.

This clonotype was observed a handful of times. The V gene is TRBV20-1, the J gene TRBJ2-1; D is undetermined. The CDR3 extends over 12 amino acids. Looked up from germline, CDR1 is DFQATT and CDR2 is SNEGSKA (reference sequence). V lost 4 bases, J lost 4 bases, and 8 bases lay in between. The CDR3 is CSAITDYNEQFF. In DNA, the CDR3 is TGCAGTGCTATTACGGATTACAATGAGCAGTTCTTC.

The genes are TRBV27 and TRBJ2-3; 7 nucleotides align to TRBD2. The CDR3 contains 15 residues. In germline, CDR1 is MNHEY, CDR2 SMNVEV (reference sequence). V gave up 10 bases and J gave up 0 bases; unmatched junction bases: 10. CDR3 nucleotides: TGTGCCACCGGAATAAGCGGGACTAGCACAGATACGCAGTATTTT. Amino acid sequence: CATGISGTSTDTQYF.

As for this clonotype: A much larger clone sits a single nucleotide away, making a read error possible. The rearrangement uses TRBV12-3 or TRBV12-4 and TRBJ2-5; D possibly matches TRBD1 or TRBD2 (5 bases each). Trimming removed 2 bases at V and 5 bases at J, with 18 bases between. This CDR3 is built from 16 residues. This CDR3 is CASSLRGAMSGETQYF. The CDR3 bases are TGTGCCAGCAGTTTAAGGGGAGCCATGAGTGGCGAGACCCAGTACTTC.

The rearrangement joins TRBV2 to TRBJ1-6, with TRBD1 as a possible D gene (6 bases). The CDR3 is 18 residues long. CDR1 SNHLY and CDR2 FYNNEI come from the germline V gene. Trimming cost V 5 bases and J 0 bases, with 17 bases left between them. The CDR3 nucleotides read TGTGCCAGCAGTCGGACGACAGGTTCCCTCTCCTATAATTCACCCCTCCACTTT. Protein: CASSRTTGSLSYNSPLHF.

This clonotype was observed a few times. V gene TRBV27 combines with J gene TRBJ1-6; a weak D match, TRBD1 (5 bases). The V gene's germline CDR1 is MNHEY and CDR2 SMNVEV (reference sequence). This CDR3 spans 15 amino acids. Between the trimmed V and J ends, which lost 5 bases and 9 bases, there was a span of 17 bases. CDR3 sequence (DNA): TGTGCCAGCAGTGGGTTCGGGGGTGGGAGTTCACCCCTCCACTTT. It codes for CASSGFGGGSSPLHF.

As to this clonotype: A far larger clone lies a single base away; this is likely a read error. This chain joins TRBV12-3 or TRBV12-4 and TRBJ2-3; D perhaps matches TRBD2 (5 bases). CDR3 length: 14 amino acids. Here the CDR3 reads CASGLGAGTDTQYF. The CDR3, as DNA: TGTGCCAGCGGTTTAGGAGCGGGCACAGATACGCAGTATTTT.

This rearrangement joins TRBV2 to TRBJ1-1; weak D call: TRBD1 (6 bases). V lost 6 bases and J lost 1, with 9 bases in between. The CDR3 is 13 amino acids. The germline V gene encodes CDR1 SNHLY and CDR2 FYNNEI. CDR3 protein: CASRTRGNTEAFF. The CDR3 nucleotides are TGTGCCAGCAGAACCAGGGGGAACACTGAAGCTTTCTTT.

On this clonotype itself: Relative to the germline gene, one junction end is altered; a read error may explain this. J is TRBJ2-1 and V is TRBV12-3 or TRBV12-4, with 8 nucleotides matching TRBD2. This CDR3 comprises 16 residues. The CDR3 spells CASKSQLAERYNEPFF. The CDR3 bases are TGTGCCAGCAAGTCCCAACTAGCGGAAAGATACAATGAGCCGTTCTTC.

The chain has TRBV5-5 and TRBJ1-1, with D possibly matching TRBD1 (6 bases). The CDR3 runs to 16 residues. V was shortened by 4 bases and J by 0 bases, with 16 bases between the two germline ends. The germline V gene has CDR1 SGHKS and CDR2 YYEKEE (reference sequence). CDR3 protein: CASSIRPQGLNTEAFF. The CDR3 DNA reads TGTGCCAGCAGCATCCGACCACAGGGTTTGAACACTGAAGCTTTCTTT.

The V call is TRBV10-3, the J call TRBJ2-3, with 10 bases matching TRBD1. There are 16 residues in the CDR3. V dropped 0 bases and J dropped 3; count of bases not matched to a gene: 3. CDR1 is ENHRY and CDR2 is SYGVKD in the germline V gene. The CDR3 DNA follows: TGTGCCATCAGTGAGTCGTGGACAGGGGGAACAGATACGCAGTATTTT. Its translation: CAISESWTGGTDTQYF.

The gene calls are TRBV13 and TRBJ2-7; D uncertain. Trimming took 7 bases from V and 3 from J, leaving 13 bases between them. In germline, CDR1 is PRHDT, CDR2 FYEKMQ (reference sequence). The CDR3 covers 13 residues. CDR3 sequence (DNA): TGTGCCAGCAACTCAGCTCTACTCTACGAGCAGTACTTC. It encodes CASNSALLYEQYF.

This clonotype was counted a few times. The gene calls are TRBV29-1 and TRBJ1-1; possibly TRBD1 for D (5 bases). CDR1 and CDR2 (germline): SQVTM, ANQGSEA. With 6 bases removed from V and 1 base from J, the gap between germline ends came to 15 bases. CDR3 length: 14 residues. CDR3 amino acids: CSVASDTQNTEAFF. The CDR3 bases are TGCAGCGTGGCCTCGGACACACAGAACACTGAAGCTTTCTTT.

The rearrangement links TRBV20-1 to TRBJ1-2; 10 bases fit TRBD1. The CDR3 is 18 residues long. Germline lookup yields CDR1 DFQATT and CDR2 SNEGSKA (reference sequence). J gave up 4 bases and V 0 bases, and 14 bases lay outside the gene matches. CDR3 DNA sequence: TGCAGTGCTAGAGATTTAAGACGCCGGGACAGGGGATCCTATGGCTACACCTTC. Residues: CSARDLRRRDRGSYGYTF.

The CDR3: CASRGLGGTPEQFF. The CDR3 DNA sequence: TGTGCCAGCAGGGGACTAGGAGGTACGCCTGAGCAGTTCTTC. The V call is TRBV2, the J call TRBJ2-1; TRBD2 agrees at 8 bases. CDR1 and CDR2 (germline): SNHLY, FYNNEI. The V gene end was trimmed by 6 bases and the J gene end by 9 bases; junction bases not matched to a gene: 10. CDR3 length: 14 residues.

The CDR3 loop reads CASSFDPPNTGELFF. In DNA, the CDR3 is TGTGCCAGCAGTTTCGACCCACCTAACACCGGGGAGCTGTTTTTT. The V call is TRBV12-3 or TRBV12-4, the J call TRBJ2-2; unclear D gene. The length of the CDR3 is 15 residues. Trimming removed 3 bases from V and 2 bases from J, with 10 bases in between.

In regard to this clonotype: Being one base from a much bigger clone, this may be a read error. V and J are TRBV20-1 and TRBJ2-4; D call uncertain. The germline V gene has CDR1 DFQATT and CDR2 SNEGSKA (reference sequence). V was clipped by 7 bases and J by 8 bases, with 18 bases between them. This CDR3 is built from 13 residues. The CDR3 reads CSVIAGLWDIQYF. CDR3 DNA: TGCAGTGTTATAGCCGGCCTCTGGGACATTCAGTACTTC.

A few counts support this clonotype. The DNA for the CDR3 is TGTGCCAGCAGTTACGACGGCGGGGGGGGCTCTATCGAAACGCAGTATTTT. Translated, it gives CASSYDGGGGSIETQYF. The V call is TRBV9, the J call TRBJ2-3; TRBD2 matches at 9 bases. Trimming at V came to 5 bases and at J to 9 bases, leaving 19 bases not matched to a gene. Germline CDR1 reads SGDLS; CDR2 reads YYNGEE. This CDR3 contains 17 residues.

This clonotype appeared a few times. The V gene is TRBV3-1, the J gene TRBJ2-3; 9 positions agree with TRBD1. Germline V CDR1 and CDR2: LGHDT, YNNKEL (reference sequence). The CDR3 covers 16 residues. V shed 4 bases and J 2 bases; nucleotides not matched to a gene: 7. CDR3 nucleotides: TGTGCCAGCAGCCCGACGACAGGGGGGACCACAGATACGCAGTATTTT. Translation gives CASSPTTGGTTDTQYF.